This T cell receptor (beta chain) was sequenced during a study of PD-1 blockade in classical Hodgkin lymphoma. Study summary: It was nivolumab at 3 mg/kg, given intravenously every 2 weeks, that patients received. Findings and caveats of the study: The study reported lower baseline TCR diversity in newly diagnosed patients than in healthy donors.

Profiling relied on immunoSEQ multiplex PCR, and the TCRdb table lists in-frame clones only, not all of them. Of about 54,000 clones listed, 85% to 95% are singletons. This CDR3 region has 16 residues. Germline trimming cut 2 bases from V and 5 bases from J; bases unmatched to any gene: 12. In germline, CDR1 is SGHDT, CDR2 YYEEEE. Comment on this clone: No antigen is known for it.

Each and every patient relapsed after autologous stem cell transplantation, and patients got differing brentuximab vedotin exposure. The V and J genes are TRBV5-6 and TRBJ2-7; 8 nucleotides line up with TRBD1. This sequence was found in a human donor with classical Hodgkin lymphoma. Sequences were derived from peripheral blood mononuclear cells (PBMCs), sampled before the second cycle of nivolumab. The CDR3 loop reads CASSLTGGITGDEQYF. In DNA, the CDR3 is TGTGCCAGCAGCTTAACAGGGGGGATCACCGGGGACGAGCAGTACTTC.